The clone carrying this TCR beta chain was recorded at least ten times. Germline V gene sequence: CDR1 SNHLY, CDR2 FYNNEI. The J segment lost 5 bases and the V segment lost 5 bases, leaving 5 bases of the junction unmatched. The CDR3 runs 15 residues. Treg sorting used a CD4+CD25+CD127-/low gate. Constant-region reverse primers amplified full-length variable regions, followed by semi-nested Nested Universal Primer A PCR. TCRdb redid the calling of the 5' RACE reads with MiXCR, one entry per CDR3 protein. The top ten clones hold 2.5% to 4% of a sample with about 10,000 distinct CDR3 sequences, roughly 15% of them seen once.

Input material: Tregs sorted from blood. The receptor was isolated from a female donor with breast cancer. The genes are TRBV2 and TRBJ2-1; 11 bases are shared with TRBD2. In DNA form, the CDR3 reads TGTGCCAGCAGTAGGACTAGCGGGCCAAACAATGAGCAGTTCTTC. Encoded protein: CASSRTSGPNNEQFF.